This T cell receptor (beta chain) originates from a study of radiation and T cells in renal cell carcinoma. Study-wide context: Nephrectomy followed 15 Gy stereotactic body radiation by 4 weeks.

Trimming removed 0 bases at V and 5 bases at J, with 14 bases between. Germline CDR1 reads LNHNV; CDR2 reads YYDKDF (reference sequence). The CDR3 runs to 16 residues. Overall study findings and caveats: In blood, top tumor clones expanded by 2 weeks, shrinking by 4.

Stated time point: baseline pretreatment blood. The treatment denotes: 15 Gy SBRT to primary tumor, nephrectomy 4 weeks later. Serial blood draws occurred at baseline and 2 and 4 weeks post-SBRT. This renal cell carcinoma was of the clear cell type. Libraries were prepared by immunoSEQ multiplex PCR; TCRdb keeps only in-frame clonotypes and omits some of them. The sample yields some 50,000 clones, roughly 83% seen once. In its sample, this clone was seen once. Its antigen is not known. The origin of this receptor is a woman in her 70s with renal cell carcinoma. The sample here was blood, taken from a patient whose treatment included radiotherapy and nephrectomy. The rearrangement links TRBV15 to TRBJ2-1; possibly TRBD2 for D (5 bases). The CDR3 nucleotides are TGTGCCACCAGCAGAGATCCTAGCCCGCAGGACAATGAGCAGTTCTTC. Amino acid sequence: CATSRDPSPQDNEQFF.